A selection of T cell receptor beta chains follows, all from one sample in a study of blood T cell repertoires in COVID-19. Some clones are missing from TCRdb's copy, which holds only in-frame ones; the method was immunoSEQ multiplex PCR. Seen here are roughly 230,000 clones, around 91% observed once, and the top ten hold around 2.3%. Sequenced sample: peripheral blood. The origin of the receptors is a woman aged 55-69 years with COVID-19, enrolled during active disease. The CDR3 runs from the conserved cysteine through the conserved F or W. The D gene is left open where the match is weak. Rows may omit the clone size; those that give it use once, few, many or a size class.

cdr3_aa cdr3_nt d_call v_call clone_size j_call
CAWSVLAGGFTYNEQFF TGTGCCTGGAGTGTACTAGCGGGGGGATTTACCTACAATGAGCAGTTCTTC TRBD2 TRBV30 once TRBJ2-1
CASSLEGQGAGSYNSPLHF TGCGCCAGCAGCTTGGAGGGACAGGGGGCAGGCTCCTATAATTCACCCCTCCACTTT TRBD1 TRBV5-1 - TRBJ1-6
CASSEQGLPNYGYTF TGTGCCAGCAGTGAACAGGGGCTGCCTAACTATGGCTACACCTTC TRBD1 TRBV6-4 - TRBJ1-2
CASIKSGGGTDTQYF TGTGCCAGCATTAAAAGCGGGGGGGGCACAGATACGCAGTATTTT TRBD2 TRBV27 - TRBJ2-3
CASSRGWTEAFF TGTGCCAGTAGTCGTGGCTGGACTGAAGCTTTCTTT - TRBV19 - TRBJ1-1
CASSSSTDSSNKQYF TGTGCCAGCTCATCATCGACAGACTCCTCAAACAAGCAGTACTTC - TRBV18 - TRBJ2-7
CASSIGHPSSEKLFF TGTGCCAGTAGTATAGGCCACCCCTCTAGCGAAAAACTGTTTTTT - TRBV19 - TRBJ1-4
CASGRRQGTDTQYF TGTGCTAGTGGTCGCAGACAGGGTACAGATACGCAGTATTTT TRBD1 TRBV12-5 - TRBJ2-3
CASGSGGGYEQYF TGTGCTAGTGGTTCAGGGGGCGGCTACGAGCAGTACTTC TRBD1 TRBV12-5 - TRBJ2-7
CASSQEPRAQYF TGTGCCAGCAGCCAAGAACCCCGGGCCCAGTACTTC - TRBV3-1/TRBV3-2 - TRBJ2-5
CASSLGPGGNQPQHF TGTGCCAGCAGCTTGGGTCCAGGGGGTAATCAGCCCCAGCATTTT TRBD1 TRBV7-2 - TRBJ1-5
CATSREGGQVSYEQYF TGTGCCACCAGCAGAGAAGGCGGGCAGGTGAGCTACGAGCAGTACTTC - TRBV15 - TRBJ2-7
CSVGGNSNQPQHF TGCAGCGTTGGGGGCAATAGCAATCAGCCCCAGCATTTT - TRBV29-1 - TRBJ1-5
CASTTGLGSSYGYTF TGTGCCAGTACCACAGGCCTCGGCTCTTCCTATGGCTACACCTTC - TRBV19 - TRBJ1-2
CASSHVRGAAQYF TGCGCCAGCAGCCATGTGCGGGGAGCGGCCCAGTACTTC - TRBV5-1 - TRBJ2-5
CASSLGGATYNEQFF TGTGCCAGCAGCTTAGGGGGGGCCACCTACAATGAGCAGTTCTTC - TRBV7-3 - TRBJ2-1
CASSFSGTGVGEKLFF TGCGCCAGCAGCTTCTCCGGGACAGGGGTCGGGGAAAAACTGTTTTTT TRBD1 TRBV5-1 - TRBJ1-4
CASSLSAGQGYTF TGTGCCAGCAGTTTATCGGCAGGGCAAGGCTACACCTTC - TRBV27 few TRBJ1-2
CASSAGRNYGYTF TGTGCCAGCAGTGCCGGGAGGAACTATGGCTACACCTTC - TRBV12-3/TRBV12-4 - TRBJ1-2
CASSPTRDSNQPQHF TGTGCCAGCAGCCCAACCAGGGATAGCAATCAGCCCCAGCATTTT - TRBV3-1/TRBV3-2 - TRBJ1-5
CASSTFTTANTEAFF TGTGCCAGCAGCACGTTCACGACAGCGAACACTGAAGCTTTCTTT - TRBV9 once TRBJ1-1
CASSIHFRGTTNYGYTF TGTGCCAGTAGTATTCATTTCCGGGGTACAACTAACTATGGCTACACCTTC - TRBV19 - TRBJ1-2
CAWRPPAGYEQYF TGTGCCTGGCGCCCCCCGGCAGGCTACGAGCAGTACTTC - TRBV30 once TRBJ2-7
CASSPQNRKQFF TGTGCCAGCTCACCGCAGAACAGGAAACAGTTCTTC - TRBV18 - TRBJ2-1
CASSPQPGGSTEAFF TGTGCCAGCAGCCCGCAACCAGGGGGGAGCACTGAAGCTTTCTTT TRBD1 TRBV9 once TRBJ1-1
CASGHRSGELFF TGTGCCAGCGGACACCGAAGTGGGGAGCTGTTTTTT - TRBV3-1/TRBV3-2 - TRBJ2-2
CASSIRGQETQYF TGTGCCAGTAGTATCAGGGGGCAAGAGACCCAGTACTTC TRBD1 TRBV19 - TRBJ2-5
CASSRSSDPYNEQFF TGTGCCAGCAGCCGTAGCAGCGATCCCTACAATGAGCAGTTCTTC - TRBV3-1/TRBV3-2 - TRBJ2-1
CASIKTGQGVYEQYF TGTGCCAGTATAAAAACGGGACAGGGGGTCTACGAGCAGTACTTC TRBD1 TRBV19 - TRBJ2-7
CASSLAGALTGGKDGYTF TGTGCCAGCAGCTTGGCCGGGGCGTTGACAGGGGGCAAGGATGGCTACACCTTC TRBD1 TRBV5-5 - TRBJ1-2
CASSQDRRTAYGYTF TGTGCCAGCAGCCAAGATCGTAGGACAGCCTATGGCTACACCTTC - TRBV4-2 once TRBJ1-2
CASSYPGGGVTEAFF TGTGCCAGCAGCTATCCAGGGGGCGGGGTCACTGAAGCTTTCTTT TRBD1 TRBV5-5 - TRBJ1-1
CASSEQVYSKNIQYF TGTGCCAGCAGTGAGCAGGTTTACAGTAAAAACATTCAGTACTTC - TRBV6-1 - TRBJ2-4
CASSSTGTEAFF TGTGCCAGCAGCTCAACAGGGACTGAAGCTTTCTTT - TRBV11-3 few TRBJ1-1
CATSDNRDRVTGELFF TGTGCCACCAGTGATAACCGGGACAGGGTGACCGGGGAGCTGTTTTTT TRBD1 TRBV24-1 once TRBJ2-2
CSVAGATGSYGYTF TGCAGCGTTGCCGGTGCGACAGGGTCCTATGGCTACACCTTC TRBD1 TRBV29-1 - TRBJ1-2
CASMNRVYGYTF TGTGCCAGTATGAACAGGGTGTATGGCTACACCTTC - TRBV19 - TRBJ1-2
CASRPASDRLNYGYTF TGTGCCAGCAGACCCGCATCGGACAGACTCAACTATGGCTACACCTTC - TRBV6-6 - TRBJ1-2
CASSQDSSSGYTF TGTGCCAGCAGCCAAGATAGTAGCAGTGGCTACACCTTC - TRBV3-1/TRBV3-2 - TRBJ1-2
CASRKLVSTDTQYF TGTGCCAGTAGAAAACTAGTAAGCACAGATACGCAGTATTTT - TRBV19 - TRBJ2-3
CASTGSPDIRYGYTF TGTGCCAGCACCGGCAGTCCAGACATACGCTATGGCTACACCTTC - TRBV7-2 - TRBJ1-2
CSGGTGNTEAFF TGCAGCGGAGGTACAGGGAACACTGAAGCTTTCTTT - TRBV29-1 - TRBJ1-1
CASSSKRTSAGELFF TGTGCCAGCAGCTCCAAAAGGACTAGCGCCGGGGAGCTGTTTTTT TRBD2 TRBV5-5 - TRBJ2-2
CASSLTSGGENIQYF TGTGCCAGCAGCCTGACTAGCGGGGGGGAAAACATTCAGTACTTC TRBD2 TRBV7-3 - TRBJ2-4
CASSYGHGSGNTIYF TGTGCCAGCAGCTACGGACACGGATCCGGAAACACCATATATTTT - TRBV9 - TRBJ1-3
CSVEARTGGLWGYTF TGCAGCGTTGAGGCCCGAACAGGGGGCCTTTGGGGCTACACCTTC TRBD1 TRBV29-1 - TRBJ1-2
CSVLSTGGTEAFF TGCAGCGTCCTCTCGACAGGGGGCACTGAAGCTTTCTTT TRBD1 TRBV29-1 - TRBJ1-1
CAWGQLQGYTF TGTGCCTGGGGACAGTTACAAGGCTACACCTTC - TRBV30 - TRBJ1-2
CASSFGGEAFF TGTGCCAGCAGTTTCGGAGGGGAAGCTTTCTTT - TRBV12-3/TRBV12-4 - TRBJ1-1
CASRPDRERNTIYF TGTGCCAGCAGACCGGACAGGGAGAGAAACACCATATATTTT TRBD1 TRBV7-9 - TRBJ1-3
CASSLELQGVSSKLFF TGCGCCAGCAGCTTGGAACTTCAGGGGGTCAGTTCGAAACTGTTTTTT TRBD1 TRBV5-1 - TRBJ2-2
CASSRQGAGGYTF TGTGCCAGCAGCAGACAGGGGGCAGGAGGCTACACCTTC TRBD1 TRBV6-5 - TRBJ1-2
CASSPVGRGDQPQHF TGTGCCAGTAGCCCAGTCGGCAGGGGTGATCAGCCCCAGCATTTT - TRBV19 - TRBJ1-5
CASSLGRRGNTIYF TGTGCCAGCAGTCTGGGGCGGCGTGGAAACACCATATATTTT - TRBV11-2 few TRBJ1-3
CASRDVGRLAEAFF TGTGCCAGCAGGGACGTTGGACGTCTAGCGGAAGCTTTCTTT - TRBV6-5 - TRBJ1-1
CASSTPDRGLALHF TGTGCCAGCAGCACCCCGGACAGGGGGTTAGCCCTCCACTTT TRBD1 TRBV7-9 - TRBJ1-6
CASSLGDTQNSF TGTGCCAGCAGCTTAGGTGACACCCAAAATTCCTTC - TRBV7-9 once TRBJ1-2
CASSSRESNQPQHF TGTGCCAGCAGCTCCCGGGAAAGCAATCAGCCCCAGCATTTT - TRBV7-2 - TRBJ1-5
CSASSGKKVYSPLHF TGCAGTGCTAGTTCCGGGAAAAAAGTTTATTCACCCCTCCACTTT - TRBV20-1 - TRBJ1-6